The 18 T cell receptor beta chains listed next were all sequenced from one sample in a study of tumor and adjacent non-tumor tissue in lung cancer. Three rounds of nested PCR, following a modified ARM-PCR protocol, produced the TCRbeta library. TCRdb itself ran the multiplex PCR reads through MiXCR, one entry per CDR3 protein. The repertoire includes more than 55,000 distinct CDR3 sequences, more than 75% of them detected once, and more than 40% sits in the top ten. The template was RNA from unsorted bulk tissue. The normal lung tissue was taken more than 3 cm from the tumor edge. The sequenced sample consisted of distant non-tumor lung tissue. The receptors stem from a man between 60 and 75 years old with non-small cell lung cancer.

CDR3: CASNLNQLARLGEQFF. CDR3 in DNA: TGTGCCAGCAACCTCAACCAACTAGCGAGGCTAGGTGAGCAGTTCTTC. The chain joins TRBV11-3 to TRBJ2-1; 7 nucleotides agree with TRBD2. CDR3 length equals 16 residues. Trimming cost V 7 bases and J 9 bases; bases outside gene matches: 18. Germline assignment: CDR1 SGHNT and CDR2 YENEEA.

For this clonotype: Relative to the germline gene, one junction end is altered; a read error may explain this. J is TRBJ1-2 and V is TRBV28, with a weak D call TRBD1 (5 bases). Germline V gene data show CDR1 as MDHEN and CDR2 as SYDVKM. The CDR3 is 14 amino acids. The DNA of the CDR3 is TGCGCCAGCAGTCCACTAGGGACCTATAATGGCTACACCTTC. This codes for CASSPLGTYNGYTF.

As concerns this clonotype: The missing conserved phenylalanine or tryptophan at the end of this CDR3 makes a read error likely. The chain joins TRBV29-1 to TRBJ2-1, with 7 bases matching TRBD2. Germline lookup yields CDR1 SQVTM and CDR2 ANQGSEA. CDR3 length: 14 amino acids. V lost 5 bases and J lost 6; bases outside the gene matches: 10. The CDR3 nucleotides are TGCAGCGTTCTGACTGGCGGGAGCGTCAATGAGCAGTTCTTA. Translating gives CSVLTGGSVNEQFL.

This clonotype was seen only a few times. Because it lacks the conserved phenylalanine or tryptophan at the end, this CDR3 is likely a read error. It is unclear where the CDR3 begins or ends on the DNA, so no DNA is shown, and the CDR3 is as TCRdb lists it. This chain uses TRBV4-2 with TRBJ2-7; the table's D gene call, TRBD1, was not cross checked with the DNA. The CDR3 has 14 residues if both end residues are counted. Germline CDR1 LGHNA, CDR2 YNFKEQ. This chain's CDR3 is CASSPTGGRDERYY.

This clonotype showed up just a few times. The chain carries TRBV20-1 and TRBJ2-4; D call uncertain. V gave up 2 bases and J gave up 2 bases, with 10 bases separating them. The CDR3 is 14 residues long. The germline CDR1 and CDR2 sequences are DFQATT and SNEGSKA (reference sequence). CDR3 protein: CSARRLHTKNIQYF. As DNA, the CDR3 is TGCAGTGCTAGACGGCTTCATACCAAAAACATTCAGTACTTC.

This clonotype was observed a single time. The chain carries TRBV11-3 and TRBJ2-3; unclear D gene. Germline V gene data show CDR1 as SGHNT and CDR2 as YENEEA. V shed 9 bases and J shed 0 bases, with 19 bases lying between them. The length of the CDR3 is 16 residues. DNA of the CDR3: TGTGCCAGTAGCCCCTGGCTGGCAGATAGCACAGATACGCAGTATTTT. Translating gives CASSPWLADSTDTQYF.

This clonotype is deemed medium-sized. This chain's CDR3 is CSASTPGQGTSYNSPLHF. For the CDR3, the DNA is TGCAGTGCTAGTACGCCGGGACAGGGAACCTCCTATAATTCACCCCTCCACTTT. J is TRBJ1-6 and V is TRBV20-1; 9 nucleotides line up with TRBD1. The V gene's germline CDR1 is DFQATT and CDR2 SNEGSKA (reference sequence). This CDR3 region has 18 residues. After removal of 3 bases from V and 0 bases from J, the junction contained 9 bases not matched to a gene.

The J gene is TRBJ2-1, the V gene TRBV18; tentatively, D is TRBD1 (6 bases). V was trimmed by 3 bases and J by 1 base, leaving 13 bases between them. CDR3 size: 16 residues. Germline values: CDR1 KGHSH, CDR2 LQKENI. This chain's CDR3 is CASSPLTGFSYNEQFF. The CDR3, as DNA: TGTGCCAGCTCACCTTTAACAGGGTTTTCCTACAATGAGCAGTTCTTC.

There are a few counts of this clonotype. The CDR3 carries no conserved terminal phenylalanine or tryptophan, so it likely arises from a read error. The limits of the CDR3 on the DNA are not certain, so only TCRdb's listed CDR3 is given. The V gene is TRBV5-5, the J gene TRBJ2-3; no DNA check was done on the table's D call, TRBD2. Both ends counted, the CDR3 spans 15 residues. The germline V gene has CDR1 SGHKS and CDR2 YYEKEE (reference sequence). The chain's CDR3 is CASSRWGERPDTQNY.

On this clonotype itself: A junction end diverges from the germline sequence, so it may reflect a read error. CDR3 sequence (DNA): TGCCCCAGCAGCCAAGATGTCGACAGGAGGGACTATGGCTACACCTTC. This sequence encodes CPSSQDVDRRDYGYTF. The chain couples TRBV4-1 to TRBJ1-2, with D perhaps matching TRBD1 (6 bases). The length of the CDR3 is 16 residues. CDR1 and CDR2 (germline): MGHRA, YSYEKL.

This clonotype occurred a few times. The missing conserved phenylalanine or tryptophan at the end of this CDR3 makes a read error likely. The genes are TRBV29-1 and TRBJ2-1; 9 bases map to TRBD2. With 4 bases clipped from V and 13 bases from J, the junction kept 14 bases outside the gene matches. This CDR3 has 14 residues. Germline-derived CDR1 and CDR2 are SQVTM and ANQGSEA. Here the CDR3 reads CSVGGAGGPAEQFL. CDR3 DNA sequence: TGCAGCGTTGGCGGCGCGGGAGGGCCAGCTGAACAGTTCTTG.

The chain links TRBV6-5 to TRBJ1-2; the match to TRBD1 covers 9 bases. V lost 9 bases and J lost 5; bases outside the gene matches: 10. Per germline, CDR1 MNHEY and CDR2 SVGAGI. This CDR3 has 14 amino acids. Here the CDR3 reads CASGWTGDVYGYTF. The CDR3 DNA sequence: TGTGCCAGTGGATGGACAGGGGACGTGTATGGCTACACCTTC.

Note on this clonotype: One junction end does not reproduce the germline sequence, and a read error may be involved. The chain is built from TRBV20-1 and TRBJ2-5, with TRBD2 identical over 11 bases. The CDR3 loop spans 14 amino acids. Germline CDR1 DFQATT, CDR2 SNEGSKA (reference sequence). CDR3 region: CSARDTSGSGTQYF. The DNA for the CDR3 is TGCAGTGCTAGAGACACTAGCGGGAGTGGGACCCAGTATTTC.

To note about this clonotype: The CDR3 ends on some other residue instead of the conserved phenylalanine or tryptophan, so this is likely a read error. The gene calls are TRBV7-8 and TRBJ1-6, with unresolved D. In germline, CDR1 is SGHVS, CDR2 FQNEAQ. There are 15 residues in the CDR3. CDR3 region: CASSLAYTSASPLHS. The CDR3 nucleotides are TGCGCCAGCAGCTTAGCGTACACATCTGCTTCACCCCTCCACTCT.

As concerns this clonotype: One junction end disagrees with the germline gene, perhaps due to a read error. The rearrangement links TRBV5-4 to TRBJ2-1; maybe TRBD2 (6 bases). The CDR3 totals 14 residues. Germline loops: CDR1 SGHNT, CDR2 YYREEE (reference sequence). The CDR3 DNA reads TGTGCCAGCAGCTTGGGCGGGACCTACAATGAACAGTCCTTC. Translation: CASSLGGTYNEQSF. Full variable domain (remainder filled in from reference TRBV5-4 and TRBJ2-1): ETGVTQSPTHLIKTRGQQVTLRCSSQSGHNTVSWYQQALGQGPQFIFQYYREEENGRGNFPPRFSGLQFPNYSSELNVNALELDDSALYLCASSLGGTYNEQSFGPGTRLTVL.

The chain recombines TRBV4-2 with TRBJ1-4; possibly TRBD1 for D (6 bases). V was clipped by 0 bases and J by 8 bases, with 16 bases between them. The CDR3 is 16 amino acids. Per the germline V gene, CDR1 is LGHNA and CDR2 is YNFKEQ. The CDR3 loop is CASSQDYGQNREKLFF. CDR3 DNA sequence: TGTGCCAGCAGCCAAGATTACGGACAGAATCGGGAAAAACTGTTTTTT.

For this clonotype: The junction shows a germline mismatch at one end, possibly a read error. V gene TRBV29-1 combines with J gene TRBJ2-1; D is undetermined. Germline V gene data show CDR1 as SQVTM and CDR2 as ANQGSEA. The CDR3 extends over 11 amino acids. In DNA, the CDR3 is TGTAGCACGGAGACCTACAATGAGCAGTTCTTC. Its translation: CSTETYNEQFF.

This clonotype was found many times. J is TRBJ2-3 and V is TRBV30; 8 bases are shared with TRBD2. Germline V gives CDR1 GTSNPN, CDR2 SVGIG (reference sequence). V dropped 7 bases and J dropped 2; count of bases not matched to a gene: 2. The CDR3 spans 12 residues. This CDR3 is CAFGRATDTQYF. The DNA of the CDR3 is TGTGCCTTCGGGAGGGCCACAGATACGCAGTATTTT.